The 19 T cell receptor beta chains below all came from one sample that was sequenced in a study of neurological immune-mediated disorders. Each CDR3 protein gets one entry after TCRdb re-called the 5' RACE reads with MiXCR. The table shows about 44,000 distinct CDR3 sequences, with 20% to 25% occurring only once. Sample time point: technical triplicate 3. The sample was PBMCs. The origin of the receptors is a man aged 55 to 70 with HTLV-1-associated myelopathy (HAM/TSP).

The chain uses TRBV12-3 or TRBV12-4 and TRBJ2-7, with D uncertain. There are 9 residues in the CDR3. Trimming shortened V by 4 bases and J by 5 bases, and 0 bases separated the two germline ends. The CDR3 is CASSYEQYF. The CDR3 DNA reads as TGTGCCAGCAGTTACGAGCAGTACTTC.

Ten or more counts support this clonotype. This chain uses TRBV6-5 with TRBJ2-1, with TRBD1 matching 9 bases. This CDR3 contains 16 residues. With V trimmed by 6 bases and J by 2 bases, 8 bases remained unmatched. The germline V gene has CDR1 MNHEY and CDR2 SVGAGI. The CDR3: CASRITGTGTYNEQFF. CDR3 coding DNA: TGTGCCAGCAGAATCACCGGGACAGGGACCTACAATGAGCAGTTCTTC.

This clonotype has a count of ten or more. The chain uses TRBV7-9 and TRBJ1-1; D not resolved. Trimming left V 5 bases short and J 1 base short, with 17 bases between. CDR1 is SEHNR and CDR2 is FQNEAQ in the germline V gene (reference sequence). The CDR3 totals 16 residues. The CDR3 nucleotides read TGTGCCAGCAGCGGGCCGCGGAGGGAAGGGAACACTGAAGCTTTCTTT. Amino acids: CASSGPRREGNTEAFF.

Many counts were recorded for this clonotype. The chain joins TRBV4-2 to TRBJ1-6; no clear D. The CDR3 spans 16 residues. Between the trimmed V and J ends, which lost 0 bases and 10 bases, there was a span of 16 bases. The germline V gene encodes CDR1 LGHNA and CDR2 YNFKEQ. CDR3 in DNA: TGTGCCAGCAGCCAAGATTTTGCAGGTTCTAAATCACCCCTCCACTTT. It specifies CASSQDFAGSKSPLHF.

In this sample, this clonotype turned up many times. For the CDR3, the DNA is TGTGCCAGCAATCTACGGGCCCAGAATGAGCAGTTCTTC. It yields the protein CASNLRAQNEQFF. The chain joins TRBV28 to TRBJ2-1, with unresolved D. V lost 7 bases and J 7 bases, leaving 14 bases between the germline ends. The CDR3 runs to 13 residues. Germline lookup yields CDR1 MDHEN and CDR2 SYDVKM.

Ten or more counts support this clonotype. V gene TRBV29-1 combines with J gene TRBJ2-5; D is perhaps TRBD1 (6 bases). V lost 7 bases to trimming and J lost 2 bases, with 17 bases between them. Germline V gene data show CDR1 as SQVTM and CDR2 as ANQGSEA. This CDR3 region has 14 residues. For the CDR3, the DNA is TGCAGCGGGAGAGCTGGACAGACGCAAGAGACCCAGTACTTC. It encodes CSGRAGQTQETQYF.

In this sample, this clonotype turned up once. This chain joins TRBV3-1 and TRBJ2-5; TRBD2 matches at 10 bases. V shed 2 bases and J 7 bases; nucleotides not matched to a gene: 1. This CDR3 is built from 13 residues. Germline V gene sequence: CDR1 LGHDT, CDR2 YNNKEL (reference sequence). CDR3 sequence (DNA): TGTGCCAGCAGCCAACGGACTAGCGGGACCCAGTACTTC. It codes for CASSQRTSGTQYF.

This clonotype was counted ten times or more. This chain uses TRBV5-1 with TRBJ2-3, with D maybe TRBD1 (5 bases). CDR1 SGHRS and CDR2 YFSETQ come from the germline V gene. The V gene lost 3 bases and the J gene lost 4 bases, with 6 bases spanning the gap. This CDR3 contains 12 residues. The CDR3 is CASSWGADTQYF. CDR3 DNA sequence: TGCGCCAGCAGCTGGGGCGCAGATACGCAGTATTTT.

This clonotype was observed at least ten times. At one end, the junction sequence differs from germline, possibly due to a read error. The CDR3 loop reads CSARDFPAERSHF. In DNA form, the CDR3 reads TGCAGTGCTAGAGATTTCCCCGCTGAACGGTCCCACTTC. The V gene is TRBV20-1, the J gene TRBJ2-7; the D is unclear. The CDR3 is 13 residues long. The germline V gene encodes CDR1 DFQATT and CDR2 SNEGSKA (reference sequence).

This chain links TRBV19 with TRBJ2-1; 9 bases map to TRBD1. This CDR3 region has 15 residues. Germline V CDR1 and CDR2: LNHDA, SQIVND (reference sequence). Trimming cost V 3 bases and J 7 bases; bases outside gene matches: 7. The CDR3 DNA reads as TGTGCCAGTAGTATTTCGGGACAGGGATTAAATGAGCAGTTCTTC. This translates into CASSISGQGLNEQFF.

To note about this clonotype: The junction departs from germline at one end; a sequencing error may be responsible. CDR3 in DNA: TGTGCCAGCAGTGTAGGAGGGATCGGCGGCTCCTACGAGCAGTACTTC. It encodes CASSVGGIGGSYEQYF. V usage is TRBV9 and J usage is TRBJ2-7; TRBD2 might be the D (6 bases). This CDR3 has 16 amino acids. The V gene's germline CDR1 is SGDLS and CDR2 YYNGEE.

The V call is TRBV29-1, the J call TRBJ2-5; no definite D call. V lost 7 bases and J lost 0, with 9 bases in between. Germline-derived CDR1 and CDR2 are SQVTM and ANQGSEA. CDR3 length: 12 amino acids. The CDR3 DNA reads as TGCAGCGGCAGACTGAACCAAGAGACCCAGTACTTC. Translation gives CSGRLNQETQYF.

This sequence joins TRBV7-2 and TRBJ2-5; 10 bases are a match to TRBD2. Looked up from germline, CDR1 is SGHTA and CDR2 is FQGNSA. This CDR3 contains 15 residues. After removal of 3 bases from V and 2 bases from J, the junction contained 3 bases not matched to a gene. CDR3 DNA sequence: TGTGCCAGCAGCTTTTCACTAGCGGGGCAAGAGACCCAGTACTTC. It translates to CASSFSLAGQETQYF.

This clonotype was counted ten times or more. V is TRBV29-1 and J is TRBJ1-2; D gene ambiguous. The CDR3 has 15 residues. Looked up from germline, CDR1 is SQVTM and CDR2 is ANQGSEA. V dropped 4 bases and J dropped 4 bases, with 19 bases sitting between them. The CDR3 sequence: CSVVLSAAESYGYTF. The CDR3 bases are TGCAGCGTTGTGCTTTCGGCAGCGGAGAGCTATGGCTACACCTTC.

There are many counts of this clonotype. The J gene is TRBJ1-1, the V gene TRBV29-1; D gene ambiguous. The CDR3 is 13 amino acids. CDR1 is SQVTM, CDR2 ANQGSEA, per germline. V was clipped by 5 bases and J by 3 bases, with 13 bases between them. The CDR3 region has the DNA TGCAGCGTTCTTCGCGAGACCCACACTGAAGCTTTCTTT. This translates into CSVLRETHTEAFF.

This clonotype has at least ten counts. The gene calls are TRBV5-1 and TRBJ2-4; TRBD1 aligns across 10 bases. With 3 bases clipped from V and 6 bases from J, the junction kept 3 bases outside the gene matches. There are 14 residues in the CDR3. The V gene's germline CDR1 is SGHRS and CDR2 YFSETQ. The CDR3 bases are TGCGCCAGCAGCTCAGGGACAGGGGTAAACATTCAGTACTTC. Translation gives CASSSGTGVNIQYF.

The genes are TRBV4-1 and TRBJ1-5; unclear D gene. The CDR3 is 15 residues long. Germline V CDR1 and CDR2: MGHRA, YSYEKL. V lost 2 bases to trimming and J lost 3 bases, with 11 bases between them. The CDR3 protein is CASSQRTLSNQPQHF. CDR3 DNA sequence: TGCGCCAGCAGCCAAAGAACCCTTTCCAATCAGCCCCAGCATTTT.

This clonotype was recorded at least ten times. This CDR3 reads CASSTRQGRLNEQFF. CDR3 sequence (DNA): TGTGCCAGCAGCACTAGACAGGGTCGGCTCAATGAGCAGTTCTTC. The chain joins TRBV7-9 to TRBJ2-1; TRBD1 aligns across 7 bases. The V gene's germline CDR1 is SEHNR and CDR2 FQNEAQ (reference sequence). This CDR3 comprises 15 residues. V was pared by 5 bases and J by 6 bases, with 10 bases of the junction left unmatched.

Many counts were recorded for this clonotype. The CDR3 is CSARSPGQTSYEQYF. CDR3 nucleotide sequence: TGCAGTGCTAGATCCCCGGGGCAGACTTCCTACGAGCAGTACTTC. J is TRBJ2-7 and V is TRBV20-1, with D perhaps being TRBD1 or TRBD2 (5 bases each). The length of the CDR3 is 15 residues. Trimming pared 2 bases from V and 1 base from J, leaving 15 bases between. The V gene's germline CDR1 is DFQATT and CDR2 SNEGSKA (reference sequence).